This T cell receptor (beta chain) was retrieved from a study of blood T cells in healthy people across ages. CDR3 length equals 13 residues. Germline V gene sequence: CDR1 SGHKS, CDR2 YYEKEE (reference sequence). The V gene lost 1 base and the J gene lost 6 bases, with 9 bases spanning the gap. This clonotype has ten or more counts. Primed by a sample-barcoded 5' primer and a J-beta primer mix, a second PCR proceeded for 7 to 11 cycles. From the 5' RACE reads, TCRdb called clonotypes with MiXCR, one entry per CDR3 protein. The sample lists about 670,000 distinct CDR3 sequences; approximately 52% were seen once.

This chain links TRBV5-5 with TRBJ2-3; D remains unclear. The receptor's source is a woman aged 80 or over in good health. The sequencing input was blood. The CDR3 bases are TGTGCCAGCAGCTTGTTTAGCCCGGATACGCAGTATTTT. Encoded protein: CASSLFSPDTQYF. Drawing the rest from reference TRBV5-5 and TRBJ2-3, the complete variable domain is DAGVTQSPTHLIKTRGQQVTLRCSPISGHKSVSWYQQVLGQGPQFIFQYYEKEERGRGNFPDRFSARQFPNYSSELNVNALLLGDSALYLCASSLFSPDTQYFGPGTRLTVL.